This TCR beta chain is drawn from a study of tissue T cells after allogeneic stem cell transplantation. Whole-study findings and limits: Across patients, clones rarely overlapped, yet motif clusters were shared tissue-specifically.

This CDR3 contains 13 residues. The V and J ends lost 7 bases and 1 base respectively, with 11 bases between them. Germline CDR1 SGHRS, CDR2 YFSETQ. On this clone itself: Its target is not known.

Produced via immunoSEQ multiplex PCR; TCRdb's table is partial and in-frame only. This sample has more than 20,000 clones, with about 89% found just once. This clonotype was sampled from a male donor at least 60 years old who later had graft-versus-host disease after an allogeneic stem cell transplant. The sequencing used blood, collected before transplantation. This sequence joins TRBV5-1 and TRBJ1-1, with a possible D match to TRBD1 (5 bases). CDR3 sequence: CASYTTGNTEAFF. The CDR3 DNA reads as TGCGCCAGCTACACTACAGGGAACACTGAAGCTTTCTTT.